These 12 T cell receptor beta chains were sequenced from one sample in a study of T cells in Graves' hyperthyroidism and ophthalmopathy. Amplification of TCR beta CDR3 regions used RNA as the template. During a first-round RT-PCR of the TCR CDR3, the HTBI primer set was used. MiXCR was run by TCRdb on the multiplex PCR reads, yielding one entry per CDR3 protein. The repertoire includes over 650,000 distinct CDR3 sequences, about 16% of them detected once, and around 7.7% sits in the top ten. Material for sequencing was blood. The receptor source for this set is a man aged 18 to 29 with Graves' hyperthyroidism.

The V gene is TRBV12-3 or TRBV12-4, the J gene TRBJ2-1; D is perhaps TRBD1 or TRBD2 (5 bases each). The ends were cut back, 5 bases at V and 1 base at J, with 18 bases in the middle. CDR3 length: 17 residues. CDR3 residues: CASSPSSGTPSYNEQFF. In nucleotides, the CDR3 is TGTGCCAGCAGTCCCTCCTCCGGGACCCCTTCCTACAATGAGCAGTTCTTC.

The chain links TRBV20-1 to TRBJ2-7; no reliable D call. Looked up from germline, CDR1 is DFQATT and CDR2 is SNEGSKA (reference sequence). The ends were cut back, 3 bases at V and 4 bases at J, with 16 bases in the middle. This CDR3 has 14 amino acids. The CDR3 is CSASMDPRWYEQYF. The CDR3 DNA sequence: TGCAGTGCTAGTATGGACCCGAGGTGGTACGAGCAGTACTTC.

The CDR3 region is CASNPDRAGQPQHF. The CDR3 bases are TGTGCCAGCAACCCGGACAGGGCGGGTCAGCCCCAGCATTTT. The chain employs TRBV6-1 and TRBJ1-5; TRBD1 agrees at 8 bases. Germline CDR1 and CDR2: MNHNS and SASEGT. V lost 7 bases to trimming and J lost 6 bases; unmatched junction nucleotides: 8. This CDR3 has 14 residues.

This clonotype was observed many times. This chain uses TRBV20-1 with TRBJ2-7, with 8 positions matching TRBD2. Germline V gene sequence: CDR1 DFQATT, CDR2 SNEGSKA (reference sequence). The V segment lost 2 bases and the J segment 1 base; nucleotides outside the gene matches: 10. The CDR3 sequence is 16 residues long. The CDR3 here is CSARRVSGMGSYEQYF. The CDR3, as DNA: TGCAGTGCTAGACGGGTTAGCGGGATGGGGTCCTACGAGCAGTACTTC.

The table lists this clonotype with a few counts. The DNA for the CDR3 is TGCGCCAGCAGCGTAGCGGGAGGGCAACAAGAGACCCAGTACTTC. The encoded protein is CASSVAGGQQETQYF. The J gene is TRBJ2-5, the V gene TRBV5-1; 11 bases match TRBD2. V was clipped by 4 bases and J by 2 bases; unmatched bases: 4. The CDR3 has 15 amino acids. Per germline, CDR1 SGHRS and CDR2 YFSETQ.

This clonotype showed up just once. This chain connects TRBV19 to TRBJ2-7; TRBD2 matches 10 bases. The trim removed 3 bases at V and 5 bases at J, leaving 7 bases unmatched. The germline V gene encodes CDR1 LNHDA and CDR2 SQIVND (reference sequence). The CDR3 sequence is 15 residues long. This chain's CDR3 is CASSIASGSRNEQYF. CDR3 nucleotide sequence: TGTGCCAGTAGTATTGCTAGCGGGAGCAGGAACGAGCAGTACTTC.

The chain recombines TRBV2 with TRBJ2-7; 10 bases agree with TRBD2. Trimming at V came to 6 bases and at J to 0 bases, leaving 8 bases not matched to a gene. Germline V lookup: CDR1 SNHLY, CDR2 FYNNEI. This CDR3 is 16 amino acids long. CDR3 nucleotides: TGTGCCAGCAGCCGGACTAGCGGTGGGACCTCCTACGAGCAGTACTTC. Its translation is CASSRTSGGTSYEQYF.

The rearrangement joins TRBV12-3 or TRBV12-4 to TRBJ2-2; 7 bases agree with TRBD2. Unmatched junction bases numbered 8, after V lost 6 bases and J lost 1 base. The CDR3 is made up of 16 amino acids. CDR3: CASSHRTRLNTGELFF. The CDR3 DNA sequence: TGTGCCAGCAGCCACAGGACTAGGCTGAACACCGGGGAGCTGTTTTTT.

V is TRBV28 and J is TRBJ2-1; D is possibly TRBD2 (7 bases). Germline CDR1 MDHEN, CDR2 SYDVKM. The CDR3 covers 13 residues. Trimming removed 10 bases from V and 7 bases from J, with 17 bases in between. CDR3 residues: CATHGGGVNEQFF. The CDR3 coding sequence is TGTGCCACCCACGGAGGGGGGGTTAATGAGCAGTTCTTC. The full variable domain, its missing parts supplied by reference TRBV28 and TRBJ2-1, is DVKVTQSSRYLVKRTGEKVFLECVQDMDHENMFWYRQDPGLGLRLIYFSYDVKMKEKGDIPEGYSVSREKKERFSLILESASTNQTSMYLCATHGGGVNEQFFGPGTRLTVL.

This clonotype occurred many times. The chain links TRBV3-1 to TRBJ2-3; 13 bases fit TRBD2. The CDR3 is 16 amino acids. Trimming at V came to 1 base and at J to 5 bases, leaving 3 bases not matched to a gene. Germline values: CDR1 LGHDT, CDR2 YNNKEL (reference sequence). In nucleotides, the CDR3 is TGTGCCAGCAGCCAAGGACTAGCGGGAGGCGGAGATACGCAGTATTTT. Translation gives CASSQGLAGGGDTQYF.

CDR3 protein: CASSEEEGGTEAFF. CDR3 sequence (DNA): TGTGCCAGCAGTGAAGAAGAGGGGGGCACTGAAGCTTTCTTT. The chain couples TRBV2 to TRBJ1-1, with D maybe TRBD1 (6 bases). The CDR3 is made up of 14 amino acids. Looked up from germline, CDR1 is SNHLY and CDR2 is FYNNEI. The ends were cut back, 1 base at V and 4 bases at J, with 10 bases in the middle.

In its sample, this clonotype was seen many times. This chain joins TRBV20-1 and TRBJ2-1; possibly TRBD2 for D (6 bases). With 5 bases removed from V and 4 bases from J, the gap between germline ends came to 24 bases. The CDR3 spans 17 residues. From germline, CDR1 is DFQATT and CDR2 SNEGSKA (reference sequence). CDR3 DNA: TGCAGTGCTGGCGGGACTGGGCCACTCAATCGGTACAATGAGCAGTTCTTC. It encodes CSAGGTGPLNRYNEQFF.